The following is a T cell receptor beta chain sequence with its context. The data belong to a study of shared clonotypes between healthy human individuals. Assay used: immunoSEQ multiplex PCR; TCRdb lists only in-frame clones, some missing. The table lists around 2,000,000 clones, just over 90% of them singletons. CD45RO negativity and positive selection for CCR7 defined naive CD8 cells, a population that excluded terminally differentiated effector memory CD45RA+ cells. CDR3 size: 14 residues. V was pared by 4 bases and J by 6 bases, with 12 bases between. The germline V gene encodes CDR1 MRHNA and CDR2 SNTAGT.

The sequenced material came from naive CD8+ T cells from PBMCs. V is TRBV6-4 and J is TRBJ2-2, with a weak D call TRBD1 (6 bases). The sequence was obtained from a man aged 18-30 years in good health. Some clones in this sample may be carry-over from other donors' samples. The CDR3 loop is CASSGGRGSGELFF. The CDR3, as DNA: TGTGCCAGCAGTGGAGGCAGGGGTTCCGGGGAGCTGTTTTTT.